One sample yielded the 9 T cell receptor beta chains listed below, sequenced in a study of blood T cell repertoires in COVID-19. The protocol was immunoSEQ multiplex PCR, while the TCRdb copy is restricted to in-frame clones and leaves out a portion. Among fewer than 300,000 clones listed, around 79% were seen once. The sequenced sample was peripheral blood. The receptors stem from a woman aged 80 or over with acute or convalescent COVID-19.

In its sample, this clone was seen once. The V gene is TRBV5-1, the J gene TRBJ2-7, with TRBD2 identical over 8 bases. The CDR3 is 15 amino acids. The ends lost 4 bases at V and 7 bases at J; junction bases unmatched: 13. Germline lookup yields CDR1 SGHRS and CDR2 YFSETQ. CDR3 loop: CASSRASGSIWEQYF. CDR3 DNA: TGCGCCAGCAGCCGAGCGAGCGGGAGTATTTGGGAGCAGTACTTC.

The V and J genes are TRBV3-1 (or the pseudogene TRBV3-2) and TRBJ2-2, with TRBD2 as a possible D gene (6 bases). V dropped 1 base and J dropped 4 bases, with 19 bases sitting between them. Germline assignment: CDR1 LGHDT and CDR2 YNNKEL (reference sequence). The CDR3 sequence is 18 residues long. The CDR3 DNA is TGTGCCAGCAGCCAAGGGGCCGCGGGGCCAGTAGTCACCGGGGAGCTGTTTTTT. Protein product: CASSQGAAGPVVTGELFF.

This clone was recorded a few times. The chain uses TRBV2 and TRBJ1-1; D uncertain. The CDR3 loop spans 13 amino acids. Trimming removed 3 bases from V and 4 bases from J, with 9 bases in between. The germline V gene has CDR1 SNHLY and CDR2 FYNNEI. The CDR3 protein is CASSDLPGTEAFF. The CDR3 nucleotides read TGTGCCAGCAGTGACTTACCGGGCACTGAAGCTTTCTTT.

This clone was seen ten or more times. The rearrangement uses TRBV6-6 and TRBJ2-5; D is possibly TRBD1 (6 bases). Germline V gene lookup returns CDR1 MNHNY and CDR2 SVGAGI (reference sequence). V lost 7 bases and J lost 5, with 14 bases in between. CDR3 length: 13 amino acids. CDR3 bases: TGTGCCAGCATTAACAGGGTGTTGGAGACCCAGTACTTC. Translated: CASINRVLETQYF.

This clone was picked up one time. Other DNA variants within this sample encode the same CDR3. The rearrangement links TRBV5-1 to TRBJ2-6; D is unclear. The germline gives CDR1 SGHRS, CDR2 YFSETQ. Trimming left V 2 bases short and J 0 bases short, with 3 bases between. The CDR3 runs to 14 residues. CDR3 protein: CASSFNSGANVLTF. CDR3 coding DNA: TGCGCCAGCAGCTTTAACTCTGGGGCCAACGTCCTGACTTTC.

This chain uses TRBV5-1 with TRBJ1-2; TRBD1 matches at 8 bases. Germline trimming cut 4 bases from V and 5 bases from J; bases unmatched to any gene: 7. Germline CDR1 reads SGHRS; CDR2 reads YFSETQ. The CDR3 length is 14 residues. The CDR3 nucleotides are TGCGCCAGCAGCCAAGGACAGGGAGAGTATGGCTACACCTTC. This codes for CASSQGQGEYGYTF.

The chain carries TRBV10-3 and TRBJ1-3, with 9 bases lining up with TRBD1. The CDR3 length is 14 residues. Germline V CDR1 and CDR2: ENHRY, SYGVKD. V lost 6 bases to trimming and J lost 4 bases; unmatched junction nucleotides: 4. This chain's CDR3 is CAIRGTGQGNTIYF. In DNA form, the CDR3 reads TGTGCCATCAGAGGGACAGGGCAGGGAAACACCATATATTTT.

V usage is TRBV7-9 and J usage is TRBJ2-7, with D unclear. CDR3 size: 14 residues. Germline V gene data show CDR1 as SEHNR and CDR2 as FQNEAQ (reference sequence). The V and J ends lost 1 base and 0 bases respectively, with 7 bases between them. CDR3 sequence reads: CASSLDMASYEQYF. For the CDR3, the DNA is TGTGCCAGCAGCTTAGACATGGCCTCCTACGAGCAGTACTTC.

This clone was detected a few times. For the CDR3, the DNA is TGTGCCAGCTCACCATCACGGGGTGGCAATGAGCAGTTCTTC. Protein sequence: CASSPSRGGNEQFF. V and J are TRBV18 and TRBJ2-1, with TRBD2 as a possible D gene (5 bases). The CDR3 is 14 amino acids. The V and J ends lost 2 bases and 6 bases respectively, with 11 bases between them. Germline loops: CDR1 KGHSH, CDR2 LQKENI. Full variable domain (outside the CDR3, taken from reference TRBV18 and TRBJ2-1): NAGVMQNPRHLVRRRGQEARLRCSPMKGHSHVYWYRQLPEEGLKFMVYLQKENIIDESGMPKERFSAEFPKEGPSILRIQQVVRGDSAAYFCASSPSRGGNEQFFGPGTRLTVL.